These 11 T cell receptor beta chains originate from one sample sequenced in a study of T cell responses to AZD1222 COVID-19 vaccine. Produced via immunoSEQ multiplex PCR; TCRdb's table is partial and in-frame only. The sample shows around 110,000 clones, around nine tenths of them seen only once. Source: peripheral blood, taken on day 0 of AZD1222 vaccination. These receptors all stem from an adult in good health.

The V and J genes are TRBV30 and TRBJ2-1; the match to TRBD2 covers 9 bases. CDR1 and CDR2 (germline): GTSNPN, SVGIG (reference sequence). This CDR3 spans 16 amino acids. V lost 3 bases, J lost 4 bases, and 10 bases stayed unmatched. The CDR3 sequence: CAWRPDGGRGYNEQFF. The DNA of the CDR3 is TGTGCCTGGAGGCCTGATGGCGGGAGGGGGTACAATGAGCAGTTCTTC. The variable domain in full, completed from reference TRBV30 and TRBJ2-1, reads SQTIHQWPATLVQPVGSPLSLECTVEGTSNPNLYWYRQAAGRGLQLLFYSVGIGQISSEVPQNLSASRPQDRQFILSSKKLLLSDSGFYLCAWRPDGGRGYNEQFFGPGTRLTVL.

The chain combines TRBV12-3 or TRBV12-4 with TRBJ1-1; D unclear. Trimming pared 3 bases from V and 2 bases from J, leaving 7 bases between. There are 13 residues in the CDR3. In DNA form, the CDR3 reads TGTGCCAGCAGTTTTAGAGAAAACACTGAAGCTTTCTTT. Translated, it gives CASSFRENTEAFF.

J is TRBJ1-2 and V is TRBV2, with D hard to call. This CDR3 has 14 amino acids. Per the germline V gene, CDR1 is SNHLY and CDR2 is FYNNEI. Trimming took off 2 bases at V and 6 bases at J, with 13 bases between the two ends. The chain's CDR3 is CASSERRSGDGYTF. DNA for the CDR3: TGTGCCAGCAGTGAAAGGCGTTCTGGGGATGGCTACACCTTC.

V gene TRBV21-1 combines with J gene TRBJ2-1; TRBD1, the D gene given by the table, was not confirmed from the DNA. TRBV21-1 is recorded as a pseudogene. The CDR3 length is 20 residues. CDR3 protein: CASSKGAGVPLSAFYNEQFF. The CDR3 DNA reads as TGTGCCAGCAGCAAAGGGGCAGGGGTTCCCCTTTCCGCCTTTTACAATGAGCAGTTCTTC.

The chain is built from TRBV2 and TRBJ1-6; D may be TRBD1 (5 bases). The CDR3 is made up of 14 amino acids. Germline V gives CDR1 SNHLY, CDR2 FYNNEI. The V end lost 6 bases, the J end lost 7 bases, and 13 bases lay between the germline ends. Here the CDR3 DNA reads TGTGCCAGCAGCCTATGGGACGGAAATTCACCCCTCCACTTT. Its translation: CASSLWDGNSPLHF.

The rearrangement joins TRBV27 to TRBJ1-6; D unclear. The CDR3 has 14 amino acids. Germline CDR1 and CDR2: MNHEY and SMNVEV (reference sequence). V was shortened by 4 bases and J by 6 bases, with 10 bases between the two germline ends. The CDR3 is CASSWTRGNSPLHF. The CDR3 region has the DNA TGTGCCAGCAGTTGGACGCGCGGTAATTCACCCCTCCACTTT.

This rearrangement joins TRBV11-3 to TRBJ1-3; no reliable D call. The CDR3 is 13 amino acids. Trimming pared 5 bases from V and 4 bases from J, leaving 9 bases between. Germline CDR1 reads SGHNT; CDR2 reads YENEEA. The chain's CDR3 is CASSTREGNTIYF. CDR3 in DNA: TGTGCCAGCAGCACCCGGGAGGGAAACACCATATATTTT.

The rearrangement links TRBV19 to TRBJ1-1; D gene unclear. Trimming shortened V by 1 base and J by 4 bases, and 7 bases separated the two germline ends. CDR3 length equals 13 residues. CDR1 and CDR2 (germline): LNHDA, SQIVND (reference sequence). The CDR3 here is CASSIGAATEAFF. Here the CDR3 DNA reads TGTGCCAGTAGTATAGGGGCAGCCACTGAAGCTTTCTTT.

J is TRBJ2-1 and V is TRBV11-3; D remains unclear. The CDR3 covers 13 residues. Trimming stripped 1 base from V and 8 bases from J, with 9 bases between. Germline V CDR1 and CDR2: SGHNT, YENEEA. The CDR3: CASSLAPTYEQFF. Written as DNA, the CDR3 is TGTGCCAGCAGCTTAGCCCCTACTTATGAGCAGTTCTTC.

The chain joins TRBV7-3 to TRBJ1-1; D perhaps matches TRBD1 (5 bases). Per germline, CDR1 SGHTA and CDR2 FQGTGA. The CDR3 is 15 residues long. V was shortened by 5 bases and J by 6 bases, with 19 bases between the two germline ends. Written as DNA, the CDR3 is TGTGCCAGCAGCCCACGGGCAGGGCCGGGCGCTGAAGCTTTCTTT. This translates into CASSPRAGPGAEAFF. Variable domain in full (rest from reference TRBV7-3 and TRBJ1-1): GAGVSQTPSNKVTEKGKYVELRCDPISGHTALYWYRQSLGQGPEFLIYFQGTGAADDSGLPNDRFFAVRPEGSVSTLKIQRTERGDSAVYLCASSPRAGPGAEAFFGQGTRLTVV.

This chain uses TRBV18 with TRBJ2-4; TRBD2 matches at 9 bases. Unmatched junction bases numbered 11, after V lost 4 bases and J lost 4 bases. CDR3 length: 17 amino acids. Germline CDR1 is KGHSH and CDR2 is LQKENI. CDR3 residues: CASSQGEIAGEKNIQYF. In nucleotides, the CDR3 is TGTGCCAGCTCACAAGGGGAGATAGCGGGAGAGAAAAACATTCAGTACTTC.